What follows describes a single T cell receptor (beta chain). The assay was immunoSEQ multiplex PCR, and TCRdb's table has in-frame clones only and misses some. Here the sample spans 100,000 to 150,000 clones, approximately 85% being singletons. This sample was included in a study of radiation and T cells in renal cell carcinoma. Study information: Nephrectomy followed 15 Gy stereotactic body radiation by 4 weeks.

Time point noted: blood 2 weeks post-SBRT. Regarding treatment: 15 Gy SBRT to primary tumor, nephrectomy 4 weeks later. This CDR3 contains 15 residues. Germline lookup yields CDR1 SQVTM and CDR2 ANQGSEA. V was cut by 4 bases and J by 5 bases, with 17 bases left in between. The TCR sequence derives from a man aged 50-59 years with renal cell carcinoma. This chain joins TRBV29-1 and TRBJ2-2, with D possibly being TRBD2 (6 bases). The sequencing used blood, collected from a patient whose treatment included radiotherapy and nephrectomy. CDR3 DNA sequence: TGCAGCGTTGTGGGAGGACAAAGAAATACCGGGGAGCTGTTTTTT. It codes for CSVVGGQRNTGELFF.